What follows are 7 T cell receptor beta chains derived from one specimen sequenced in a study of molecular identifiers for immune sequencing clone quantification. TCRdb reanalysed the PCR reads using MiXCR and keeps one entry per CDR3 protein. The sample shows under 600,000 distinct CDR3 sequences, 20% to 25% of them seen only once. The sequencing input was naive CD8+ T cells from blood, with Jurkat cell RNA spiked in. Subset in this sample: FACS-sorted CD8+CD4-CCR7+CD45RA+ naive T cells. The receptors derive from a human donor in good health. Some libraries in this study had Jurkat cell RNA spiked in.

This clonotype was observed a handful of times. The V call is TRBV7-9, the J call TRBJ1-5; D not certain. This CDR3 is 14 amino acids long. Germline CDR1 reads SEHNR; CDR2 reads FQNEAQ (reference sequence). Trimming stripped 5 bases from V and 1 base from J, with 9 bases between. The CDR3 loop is CASSPSGSNQPQHF. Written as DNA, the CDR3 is TGTGCCAGCAGCCCCTCAGGCAGCAATCAGCCCCAGCATTTT.

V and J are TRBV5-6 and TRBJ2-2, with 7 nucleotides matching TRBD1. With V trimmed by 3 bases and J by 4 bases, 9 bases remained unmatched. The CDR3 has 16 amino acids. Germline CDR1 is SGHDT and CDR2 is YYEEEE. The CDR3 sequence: CASSYITGEATGELFF. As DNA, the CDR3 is TGTGCCAGCAGCTACATAACAGGGGAAGCCACCGGGGAGCTGTTTTTT.

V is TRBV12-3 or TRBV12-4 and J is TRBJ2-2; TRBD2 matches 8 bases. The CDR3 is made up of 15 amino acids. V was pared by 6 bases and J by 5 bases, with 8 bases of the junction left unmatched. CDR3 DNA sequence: TGTGCCAGCAGCATGCGCACTAGCGGAACCGGGGAGCTGTTTTTT. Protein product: CASSMRTSGTGELFF.

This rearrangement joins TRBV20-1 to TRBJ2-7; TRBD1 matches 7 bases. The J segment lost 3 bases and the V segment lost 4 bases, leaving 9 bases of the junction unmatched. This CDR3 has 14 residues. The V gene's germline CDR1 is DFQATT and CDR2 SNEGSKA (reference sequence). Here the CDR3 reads CSAMGTEANYEQYF. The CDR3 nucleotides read TGCAGTGCTATGGGGACAGAAGCAAACTACGAGCAGTACTTC.

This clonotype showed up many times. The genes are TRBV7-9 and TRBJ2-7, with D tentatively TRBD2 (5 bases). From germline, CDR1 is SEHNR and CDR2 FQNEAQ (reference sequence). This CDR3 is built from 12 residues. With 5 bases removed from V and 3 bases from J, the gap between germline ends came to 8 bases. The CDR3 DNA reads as TGTGCCAGCAGCCACGGGGACTACGAGCAGTACTTC. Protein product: CASSHGDYEQYF.

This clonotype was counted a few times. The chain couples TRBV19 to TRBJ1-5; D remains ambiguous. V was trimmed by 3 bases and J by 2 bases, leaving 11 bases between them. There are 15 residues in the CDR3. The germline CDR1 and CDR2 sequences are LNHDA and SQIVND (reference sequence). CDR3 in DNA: TGTGCCAGTAGTATTTTAGACACGGGCAATCAGCCCCAGCATTTT. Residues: CASSILDTGNQPQHF. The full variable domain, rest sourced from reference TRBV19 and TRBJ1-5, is DGGITQSPKYLFRKEGQNVTLSCEQNLNHDAMYWYRQDPGQGLRLIYYSQIVNDFQKGDIAEGYSVSREKKESFPLTVTSAQKNPTAFYLCASSILDTGNQPQHFGDGTRLSIL.

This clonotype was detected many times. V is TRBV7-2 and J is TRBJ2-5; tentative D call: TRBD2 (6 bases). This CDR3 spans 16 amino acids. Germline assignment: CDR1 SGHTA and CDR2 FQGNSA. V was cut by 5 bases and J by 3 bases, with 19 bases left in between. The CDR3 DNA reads TGTGCCAGCAGCCTCCCCGGGGGAAGGGGTGAAGAGACCCAGTACTTC. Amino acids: CASSLPGGRGEETQYF.